The TCR beta chain described here comes from a study of shared clonotypes between healthy human individuals. Study details: The plates for each donor numbered three CD4 naive, three CD4 memory, two CD8 naive and one CD8 memory.

Notes on the study in general: The represented genetic and exposure-history diversity was limited by the small number of donors.

About this clone itself: Its antigen is unidentified.

Sequencing used immunoSEQ multiplex PCR; TCRdb keeps in-frame clones, though not all of them. This sample has 2 million to 2.5 million clones, with over 85% found just once. The clonotype comes from a man between 18 and 35 years old in good health. Some clones in this sample may be carry-over from other donors' samples. The sequenced material came from naive CD4+ T cells from PBMCs. This sample's subset: CD45RA+ positively selected.

CDR3 DNA sequence: TGTGCCTGCGGACAGGGTGAAGCTTTCTTT. As protein: CACGQGEAFF. This chain connects TRBV30 to TRBJ1-1, with 8 bases aligning to TRBD1. V was clipped by 6 bases and J by 7 bases; unmatched bases: 1. In germline, CDR1 is GTSNPN, CDR2 SVGIG (reference sequence). There are 10 residues in the CDR3.